This T cell receptor (beta chain) was recovered during a study of blood T cell repertoires in COVID-19. Overall study context: Samples representing acute and convalescent COVID-19 were sourced from the United States, Italy and Spain. Nucleic acid was either cDNA or gDNA, and it came from T cells, B-cell-depleted T cells, or PBMCs.

The germline CDR1 and CDR2 sequences are MNHEY and SVGAGI. The CDR3 has 14 amino acids. V dropped 7 bases and J dropped 6 bases, with 16 bases sitting between them. How the authors handled the data: Amplification of reference gene primers provided the estimated nucleated cell counts. The table came from immunoSEQ multiplex PCR; TCRdb's copy has only in-frame clones and leaves some out. V, J and clone size were drawn from that table, and D and trimming were deduced from the DNA. The table has fewer than 85,000 clones, about 70% seen once; the top ten hold less than 25%. V and J are TRBV6-5 and TRBJ2-1, with D perhaps matching TRBD1 (6 bases). Sequencing input: peripheral blood. The sequence was collected from a man aged 55-75 years with acute or convalescent COVID-19. The CDR3 sequence is CASKAERGGNEQFF. The CDR3, as DNA: TGTGCCAGCAAGGCTGAGCGAGGGGGCAATGAGCAGTTCTTC.